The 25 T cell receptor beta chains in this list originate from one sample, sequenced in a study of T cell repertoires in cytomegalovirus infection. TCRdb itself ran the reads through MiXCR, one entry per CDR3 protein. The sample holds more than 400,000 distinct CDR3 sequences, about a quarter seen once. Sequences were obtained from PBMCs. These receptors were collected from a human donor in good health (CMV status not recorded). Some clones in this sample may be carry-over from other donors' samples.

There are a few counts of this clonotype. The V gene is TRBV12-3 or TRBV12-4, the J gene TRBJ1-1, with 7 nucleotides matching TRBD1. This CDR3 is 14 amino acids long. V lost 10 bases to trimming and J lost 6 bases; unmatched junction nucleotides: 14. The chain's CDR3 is CANRWQGEVSEAFF. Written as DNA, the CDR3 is TGTGCCAACCGATGGCAGGGGGAGGTCTCTGAAGCTTTCTTT.

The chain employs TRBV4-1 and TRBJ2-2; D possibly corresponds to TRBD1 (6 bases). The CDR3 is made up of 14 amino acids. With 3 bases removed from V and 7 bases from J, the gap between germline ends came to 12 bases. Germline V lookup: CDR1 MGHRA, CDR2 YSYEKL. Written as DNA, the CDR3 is TGCGCCAGCAGCCACGCAGGGGCGAGCGGGGAGCTGTTTTTT. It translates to CASSHAGASGELFF.

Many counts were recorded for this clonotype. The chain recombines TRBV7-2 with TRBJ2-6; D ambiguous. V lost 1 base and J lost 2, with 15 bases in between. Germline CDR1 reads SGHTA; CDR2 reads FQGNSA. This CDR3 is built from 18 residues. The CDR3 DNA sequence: TGTGCCAGCAGCTTAGTAAGGCCCCGAAGGACTGGGGCCAACGTCCTGACTTTC. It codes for CASSLVRPRRTGANVLTF.

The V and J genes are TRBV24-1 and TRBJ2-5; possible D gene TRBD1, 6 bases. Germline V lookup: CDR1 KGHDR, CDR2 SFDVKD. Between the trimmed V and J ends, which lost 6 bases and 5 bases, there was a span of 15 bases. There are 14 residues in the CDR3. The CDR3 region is CATSRAGVGETQYF. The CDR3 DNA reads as TGTGCCACCAGTAGGGCAGGGGTAGGGGAGACCCAGTACTTC.

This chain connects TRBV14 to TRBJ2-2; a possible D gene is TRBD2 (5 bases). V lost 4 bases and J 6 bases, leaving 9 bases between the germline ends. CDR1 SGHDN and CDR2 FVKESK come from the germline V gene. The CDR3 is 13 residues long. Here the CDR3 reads CASSPARAGELFF. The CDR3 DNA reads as TGTGCCAGCAGCCCTGCGAGGGCCGGGGAGCTGTTTTTT.

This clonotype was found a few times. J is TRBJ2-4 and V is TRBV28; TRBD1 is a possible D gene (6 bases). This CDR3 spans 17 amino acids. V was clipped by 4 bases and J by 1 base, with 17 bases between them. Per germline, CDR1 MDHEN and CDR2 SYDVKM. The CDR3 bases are TGTGCCAGCAGTTCTCACAGGGACGGGAAGGCCAAAAACATTCAGTACTTC. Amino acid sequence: CASSSHRDGKAKNIQYF.

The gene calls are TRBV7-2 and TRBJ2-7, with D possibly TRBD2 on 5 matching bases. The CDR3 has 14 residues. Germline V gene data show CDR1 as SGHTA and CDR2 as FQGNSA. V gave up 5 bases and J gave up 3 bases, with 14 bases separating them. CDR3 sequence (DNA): TGTGCCAGCAGCCCTGACTATACCAACTACGAGCAGTACTTC. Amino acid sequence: CASSPDYTNYEQYF.

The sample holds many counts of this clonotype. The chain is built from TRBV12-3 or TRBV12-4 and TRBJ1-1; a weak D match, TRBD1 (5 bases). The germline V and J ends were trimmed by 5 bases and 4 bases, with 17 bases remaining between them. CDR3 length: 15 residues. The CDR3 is CASSPGTAQGTEAFF. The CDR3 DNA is TGTGCCAGCAGTCCAGGGACGGCCCAAGGCACTGAAGCTTTCTTT.

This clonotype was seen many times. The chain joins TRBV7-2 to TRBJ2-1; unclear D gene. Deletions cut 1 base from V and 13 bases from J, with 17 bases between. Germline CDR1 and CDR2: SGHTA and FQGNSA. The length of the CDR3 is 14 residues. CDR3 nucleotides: TGTGCCAGCAGCTTAGTTGTGCGGTCCGGGTATCAGTTCTTC. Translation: CASSLVVRSGYQFF.

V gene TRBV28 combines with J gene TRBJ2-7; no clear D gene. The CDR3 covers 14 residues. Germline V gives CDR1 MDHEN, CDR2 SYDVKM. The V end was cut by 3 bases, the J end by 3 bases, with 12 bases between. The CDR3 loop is CASSFSSGLYEQYF. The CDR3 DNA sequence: TGTGCCAGCAGTTTCTCTTCCGGGCTCTACGAGCAGTACTTC. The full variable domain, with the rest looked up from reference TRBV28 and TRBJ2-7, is DVKVTQSSRYLVKRTGEKVFLECVQDMDHENMFWYRQDPGLGLRLIYFSYDVKMKEKGDIPEGYSVSREKKERFSLILESASTNQTSMYLCASSFSSGLYEQYFGPGTRLTVT.

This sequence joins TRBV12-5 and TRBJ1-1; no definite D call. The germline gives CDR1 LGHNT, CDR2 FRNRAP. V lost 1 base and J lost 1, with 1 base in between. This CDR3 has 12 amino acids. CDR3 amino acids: CASGLANTEAFF. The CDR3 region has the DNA TGTGCTAGTGGTTTGGCGAACACTGAAGCTTTCTTT.

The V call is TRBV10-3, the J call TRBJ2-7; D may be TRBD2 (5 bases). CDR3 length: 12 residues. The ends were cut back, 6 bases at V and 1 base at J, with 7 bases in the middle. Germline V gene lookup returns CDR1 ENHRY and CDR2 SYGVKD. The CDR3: CAIRGSSYEQYF. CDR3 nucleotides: TGTGCCATCAGAGGGAGTTCCTACGAGCAGTACTTC.

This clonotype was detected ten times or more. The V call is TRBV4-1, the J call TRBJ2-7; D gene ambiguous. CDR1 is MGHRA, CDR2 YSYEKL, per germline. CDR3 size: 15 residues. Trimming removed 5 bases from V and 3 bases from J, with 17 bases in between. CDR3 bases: TGCGCCAGCAGCTACACGATGGACGGGTACTACGAGCAGTACTTC. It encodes CASSYTMDGYYEQYF.

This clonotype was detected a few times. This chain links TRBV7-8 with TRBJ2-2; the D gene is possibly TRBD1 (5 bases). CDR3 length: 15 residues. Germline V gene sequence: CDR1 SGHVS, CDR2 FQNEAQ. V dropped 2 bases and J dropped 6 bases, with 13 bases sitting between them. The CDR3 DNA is TGTGCCAGCAGCTTAAGGGGATCGGATCCCGGGGAGCTGTTTTTT. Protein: CASSLRGSDPGELFF. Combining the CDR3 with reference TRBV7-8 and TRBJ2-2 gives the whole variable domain GAGVSQSPRYKVAKRGQDVALRCDPISGHVSLFWYQQALGQGPEFLTYFQNEAQLDKSGLPSDRFFAERPEGSVSTLKIQRTQQEDSAVYLCASSLRGSDPGELFFGEGSRLTVL.

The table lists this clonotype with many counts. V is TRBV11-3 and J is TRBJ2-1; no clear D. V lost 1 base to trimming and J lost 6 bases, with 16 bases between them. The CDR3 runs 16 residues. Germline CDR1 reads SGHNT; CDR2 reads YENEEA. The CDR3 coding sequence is TGTGCCAGCAGCTTAGTTTCCTCCCAGCGCGTCAATGAGCAGTTCTTC. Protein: CASSLVSSQRVNEQFF.

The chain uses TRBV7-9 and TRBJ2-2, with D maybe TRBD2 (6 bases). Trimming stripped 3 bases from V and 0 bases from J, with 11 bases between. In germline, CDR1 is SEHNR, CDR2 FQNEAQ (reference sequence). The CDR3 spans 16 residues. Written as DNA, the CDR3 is TGTGCCAGCAGCTTCCCCGGGGGTGCGAACACCGGGGAGCTGTTTTTT. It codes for CASSFPGGANTGELFF.

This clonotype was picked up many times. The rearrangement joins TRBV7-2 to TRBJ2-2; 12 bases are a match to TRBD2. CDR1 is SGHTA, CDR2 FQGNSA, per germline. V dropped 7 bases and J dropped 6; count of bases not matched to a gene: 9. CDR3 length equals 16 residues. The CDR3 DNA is TGTGCCAGCACCTCCGGACTAGCGGGATTCGCCGGGGAGCTGTTTTTT. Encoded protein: CASTSGLAGFAGELFF.

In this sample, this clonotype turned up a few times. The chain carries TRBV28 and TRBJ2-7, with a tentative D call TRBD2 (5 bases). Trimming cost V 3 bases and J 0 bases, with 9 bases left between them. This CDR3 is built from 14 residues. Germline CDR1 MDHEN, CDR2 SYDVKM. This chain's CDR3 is CASSFRGNSYEQYV. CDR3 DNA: TGTGCCAGCAGTTTTAGAGGGAACTCCTACGAGCAGTACGTC.

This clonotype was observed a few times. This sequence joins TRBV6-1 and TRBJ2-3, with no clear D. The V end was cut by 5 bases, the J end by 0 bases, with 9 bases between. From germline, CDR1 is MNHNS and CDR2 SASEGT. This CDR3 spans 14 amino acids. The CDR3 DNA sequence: TGTGCCAGCAGTATACGGCCGAGCACAGATACGCAGTATTTT. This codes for CASSIRPSTDTQYF.

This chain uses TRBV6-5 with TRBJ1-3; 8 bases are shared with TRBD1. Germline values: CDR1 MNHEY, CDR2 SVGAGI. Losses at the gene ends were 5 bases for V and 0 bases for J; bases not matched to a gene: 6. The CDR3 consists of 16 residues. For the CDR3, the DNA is TGTGCCAGCAGTAGGGGGACAGGCCCCTCTGGAAACACCATATATTTT. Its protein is CASSRGTGPSGNTIYF.

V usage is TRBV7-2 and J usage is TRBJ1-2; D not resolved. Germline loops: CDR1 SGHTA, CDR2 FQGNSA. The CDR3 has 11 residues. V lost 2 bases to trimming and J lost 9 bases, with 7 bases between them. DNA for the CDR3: TGTGCCAGCAGCTTAACGGGGAGCTACACCTTC. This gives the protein CASSLTGSYTF.

The CDR3 here is CASMAETTISPLHF. The CDR3 DNA is TGTGCCAGCATGGCAGAAACCACCATTTCACCCCTCCACTTT. The chain combines TRBV2 with TRBJ1-6; no definite D call. CDR1 is SNHLY, CDR2 FYNNEI, per germline. V shed 7 bases and J shed 9 bases, with 16 bases lying between them. The CDR3 is made up of 14 amino acids. The entire variable domain, with the rest obtained from reference TRBV2 and TRBJ1-6, is as follows: EPEVTQTPSHQVTQMGQEVILRCVPISNHLYFYWYRQILGQKVEFLVSFYNNEISEKSEIFDDQFSVERPDGSNFTLKIRSTKLEDSAMYFCASMAETTISPLHFGNGTRLTVT.

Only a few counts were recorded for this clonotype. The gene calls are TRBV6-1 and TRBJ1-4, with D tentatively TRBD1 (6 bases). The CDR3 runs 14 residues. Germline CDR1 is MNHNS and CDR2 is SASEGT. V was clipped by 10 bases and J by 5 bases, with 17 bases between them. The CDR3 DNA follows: TGTGCCACCTCAAGGGGGGGCGTAAATGAAAAACTGTTTTTT. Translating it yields CATSRGGVNEKLFF.

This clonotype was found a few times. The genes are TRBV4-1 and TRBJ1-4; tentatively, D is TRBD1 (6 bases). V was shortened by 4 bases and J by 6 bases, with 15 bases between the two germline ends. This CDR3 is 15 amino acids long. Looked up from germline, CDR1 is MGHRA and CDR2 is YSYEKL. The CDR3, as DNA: TGCGCCAGCAGCCTATACTTAGGGGGGGATGAAAAACTGTTTTTT. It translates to CASSLYLGGDEKLFF.

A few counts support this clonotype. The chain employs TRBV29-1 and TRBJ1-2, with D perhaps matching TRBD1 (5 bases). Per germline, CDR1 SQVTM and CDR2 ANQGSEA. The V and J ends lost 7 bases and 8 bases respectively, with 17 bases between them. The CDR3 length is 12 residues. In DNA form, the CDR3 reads TGCAGCGCGCAGGGTCCCGGGACGGGCTACACCTTC. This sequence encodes CSAQGPGTGYTF.